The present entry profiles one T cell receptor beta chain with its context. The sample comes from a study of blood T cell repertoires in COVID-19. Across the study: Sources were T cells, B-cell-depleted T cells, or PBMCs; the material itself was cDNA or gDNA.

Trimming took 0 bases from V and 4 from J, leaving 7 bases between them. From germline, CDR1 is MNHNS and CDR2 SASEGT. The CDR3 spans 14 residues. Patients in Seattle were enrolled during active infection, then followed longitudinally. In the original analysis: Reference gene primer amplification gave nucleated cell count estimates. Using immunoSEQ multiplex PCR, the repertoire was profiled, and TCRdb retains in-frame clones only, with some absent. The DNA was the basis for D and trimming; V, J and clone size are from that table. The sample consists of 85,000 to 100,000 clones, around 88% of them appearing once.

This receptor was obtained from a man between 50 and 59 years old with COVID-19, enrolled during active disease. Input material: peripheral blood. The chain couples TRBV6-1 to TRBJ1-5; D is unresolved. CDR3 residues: CASSEAGMNQPQHF. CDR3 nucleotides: TGTGCCAGCAGTGAAGCCGGGATGAATCAGCCCCAGCATTTT.